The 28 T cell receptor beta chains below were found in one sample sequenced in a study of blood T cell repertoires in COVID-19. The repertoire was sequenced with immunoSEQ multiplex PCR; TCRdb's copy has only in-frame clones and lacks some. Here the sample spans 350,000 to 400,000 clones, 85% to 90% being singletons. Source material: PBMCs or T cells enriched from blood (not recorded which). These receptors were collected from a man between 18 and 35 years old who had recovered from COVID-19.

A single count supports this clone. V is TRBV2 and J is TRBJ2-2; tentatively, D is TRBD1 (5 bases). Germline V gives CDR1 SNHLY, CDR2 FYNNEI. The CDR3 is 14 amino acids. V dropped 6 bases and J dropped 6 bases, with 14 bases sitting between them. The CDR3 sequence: CASRVGLGPGELFF. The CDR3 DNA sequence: TGTGCCAGCAGGGTGGGATTGGGGCCCGGGGAGCTGTTTTTT.

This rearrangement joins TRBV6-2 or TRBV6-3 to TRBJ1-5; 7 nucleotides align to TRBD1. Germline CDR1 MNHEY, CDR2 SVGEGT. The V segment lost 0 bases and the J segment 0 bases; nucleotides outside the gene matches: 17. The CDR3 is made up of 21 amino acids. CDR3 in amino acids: CASSYSRRDRTLSYSNQPQHF. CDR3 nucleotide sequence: TGTGCCAGCAGTTACTCTAGACGGGACAGAACACTTTCTTATAGCAATCAGCCCCAGCATTTT.

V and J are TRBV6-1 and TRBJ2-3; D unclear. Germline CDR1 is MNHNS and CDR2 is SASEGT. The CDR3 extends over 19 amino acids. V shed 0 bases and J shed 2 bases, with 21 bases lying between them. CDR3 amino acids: CASSEAPVFTVTYTDTQYF. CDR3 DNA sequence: TGTGCCAGCAGTGAAGCCCCGGTTTTTACAGTTACCTACACAGATACGCAGTATTTT.

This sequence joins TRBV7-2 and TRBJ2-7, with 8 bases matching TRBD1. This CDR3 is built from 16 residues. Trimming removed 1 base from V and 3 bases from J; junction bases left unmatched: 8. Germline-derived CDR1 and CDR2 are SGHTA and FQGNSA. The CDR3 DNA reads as TGTGCCAGCAGCTTAGTGAGTGCAGGGGGCGTCTACGAGCAGTACTTC. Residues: CASSLVSAGGVYEQYF.

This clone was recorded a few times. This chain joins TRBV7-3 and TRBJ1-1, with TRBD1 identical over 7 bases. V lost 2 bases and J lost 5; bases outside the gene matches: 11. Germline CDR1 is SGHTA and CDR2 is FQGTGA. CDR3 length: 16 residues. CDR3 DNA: TGTGCCAGCAGCTTAGGGACAGAAGCTAAGGGGACTGAAGCTTTCTTT. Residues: CASSLGTEAKGTEAFF.

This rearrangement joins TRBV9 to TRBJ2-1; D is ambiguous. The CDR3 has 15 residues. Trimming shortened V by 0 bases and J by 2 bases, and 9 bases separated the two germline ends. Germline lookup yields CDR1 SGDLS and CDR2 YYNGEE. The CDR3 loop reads CASSVGQAPYNEQFF. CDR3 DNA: TGTGCCAGCAGCGTAGGCCAAGCCCCCTACAATGAGCAGTTCTTC.

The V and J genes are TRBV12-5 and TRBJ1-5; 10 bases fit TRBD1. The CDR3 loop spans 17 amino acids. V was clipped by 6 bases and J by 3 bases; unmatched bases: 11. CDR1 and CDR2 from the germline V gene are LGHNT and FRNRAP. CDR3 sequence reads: CASGPRTGTGDNQPQHF. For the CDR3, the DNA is TGTGCTAGTGGCCCGCGAACCGGGACAGGGGACAATCAGCCCCAGCATTTT.

The CDR3 DNA is TGTGCCAGCAGTTACTCGAGGTGGAGCTCTGGAAACACCATATATTTT. Its protein is CASSYSRWSSGNTIYF. This sequence joins TRBV6-5 and TRBJ1-3; D is uncertain. The germline V and J ends were trimmed by 0 bases and 0 bases, with 9 bases remaining between them. This CDR3 contains 16 residues. The V gene's germline CDR1 is MNHEY and CDR2 SVGAGI.

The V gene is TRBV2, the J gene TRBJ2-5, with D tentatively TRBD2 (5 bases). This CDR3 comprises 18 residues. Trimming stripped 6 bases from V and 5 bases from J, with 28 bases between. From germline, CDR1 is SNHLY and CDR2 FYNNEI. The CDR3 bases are TGTGCCAGCAGAAGGATACCCTTAAAACTAGGTGGCCAGGAGACCCAGTACTTC. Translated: CASRRIPLKLGGQETQYF.

In DNA, the CDR3 is TGCGCCAGCAGCTACAGGGACAGGGTTTACGAGCAGTACTTC. Protein product: CASSYRDRVYEQYF. The chain couples TRBV5-1 to TRBJ2-7, with 9 bases that match TRBD1. The CDR3 runs to 14 residues. CDR1 SGHRS and CDR2 YFSETQ come from the germline V gene. Losses at the gene ends were 3 bases for V and 4 bases for J; bases not matched to a gene: 5.

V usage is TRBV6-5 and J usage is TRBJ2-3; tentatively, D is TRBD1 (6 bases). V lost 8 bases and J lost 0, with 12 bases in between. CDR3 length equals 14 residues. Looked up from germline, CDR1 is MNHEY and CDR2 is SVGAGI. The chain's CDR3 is CASSRDTSTDTQYF. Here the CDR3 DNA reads TGTGCCAGCTCAAGGGACACCAGCACAGATACGCAGTATTTT.

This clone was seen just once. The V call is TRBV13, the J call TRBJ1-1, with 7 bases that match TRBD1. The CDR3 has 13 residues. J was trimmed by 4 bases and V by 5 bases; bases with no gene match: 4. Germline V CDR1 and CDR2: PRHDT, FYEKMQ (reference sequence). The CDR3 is CASSNQGGTEAFF. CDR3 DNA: TGTGCCAGCAGCAATCAGGGGGGCACTGAAGCTTTCTTT.

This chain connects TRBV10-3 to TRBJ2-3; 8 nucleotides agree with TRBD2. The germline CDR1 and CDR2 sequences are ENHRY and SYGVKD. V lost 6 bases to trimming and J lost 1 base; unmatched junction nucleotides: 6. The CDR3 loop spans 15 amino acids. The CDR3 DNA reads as TGTGCCATCAGGCCCCAAGCGGGAGGCACAGATACGCAGTATTTT. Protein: CAIRPQAGGTDTQYF.

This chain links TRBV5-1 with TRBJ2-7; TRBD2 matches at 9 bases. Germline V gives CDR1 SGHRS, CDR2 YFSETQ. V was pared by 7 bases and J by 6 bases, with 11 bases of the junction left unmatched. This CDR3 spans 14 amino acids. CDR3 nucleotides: TGCGCCAGCGCGGGGCGGGGGGGCACCGGCGAGCAGTACTTC. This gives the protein CASAGRGGTGEQYF.

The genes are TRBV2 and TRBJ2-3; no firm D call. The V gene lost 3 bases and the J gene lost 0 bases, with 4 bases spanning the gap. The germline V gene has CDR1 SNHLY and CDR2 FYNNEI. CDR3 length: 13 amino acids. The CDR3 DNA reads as TGTGCCAGCAGTGATTCTAGCACAGATACGCAGTATTTT. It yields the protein CASSDSSTDTQYF.

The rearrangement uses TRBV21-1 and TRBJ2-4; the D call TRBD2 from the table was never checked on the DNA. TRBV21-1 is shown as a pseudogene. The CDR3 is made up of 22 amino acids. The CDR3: CASSGAHRPGLAGGLAKNIQYF. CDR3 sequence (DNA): TGTGCCAGCAGCGGGGCCCACAGGCCAGGACTAGCGGGAGGGCTAGCCAAAAACATTCAGTACTTC.

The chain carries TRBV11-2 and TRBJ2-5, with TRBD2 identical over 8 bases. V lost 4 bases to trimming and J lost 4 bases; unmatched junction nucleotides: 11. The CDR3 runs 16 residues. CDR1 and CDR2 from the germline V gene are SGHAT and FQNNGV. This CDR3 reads CASSSLGGTRGETQYF. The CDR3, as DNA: TGTGCCAGCAGCTCCCTTGGGGGGACTAGAGGAGAGACCCAGTACTTC.

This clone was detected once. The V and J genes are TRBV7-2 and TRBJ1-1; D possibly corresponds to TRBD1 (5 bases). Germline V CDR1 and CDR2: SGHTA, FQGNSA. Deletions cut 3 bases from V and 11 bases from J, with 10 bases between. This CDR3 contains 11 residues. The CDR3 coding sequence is TGTGCCAGCAGCTTCGGACCAGGGGCTTTCTTT. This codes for CASSFGPGAFF.

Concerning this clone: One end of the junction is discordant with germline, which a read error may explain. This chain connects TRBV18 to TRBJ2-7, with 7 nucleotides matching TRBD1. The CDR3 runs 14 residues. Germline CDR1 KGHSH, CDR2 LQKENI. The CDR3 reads CASSPPLAGGYPLF. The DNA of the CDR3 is TGTGCCAGCTCACCACCGCTGGCAGGGGGTTACCCGTTGTTC.

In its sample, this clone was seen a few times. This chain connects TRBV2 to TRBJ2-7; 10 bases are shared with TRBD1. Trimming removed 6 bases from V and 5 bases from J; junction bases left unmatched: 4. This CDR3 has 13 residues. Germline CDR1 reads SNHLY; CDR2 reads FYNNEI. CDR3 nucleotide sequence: TGTGCCAGCAGCCGCGGGACAGGGGACGAGCAGTACTTC. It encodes CASSRGTGDEQYF.

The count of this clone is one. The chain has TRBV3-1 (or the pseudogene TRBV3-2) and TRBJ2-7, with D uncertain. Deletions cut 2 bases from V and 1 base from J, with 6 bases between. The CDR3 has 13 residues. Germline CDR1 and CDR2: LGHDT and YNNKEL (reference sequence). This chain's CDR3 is CASSQQLSYEQYF. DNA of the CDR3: TGTGCCAGCAGCCAACAGTTGTCCTACGAGCAGTACTTC.

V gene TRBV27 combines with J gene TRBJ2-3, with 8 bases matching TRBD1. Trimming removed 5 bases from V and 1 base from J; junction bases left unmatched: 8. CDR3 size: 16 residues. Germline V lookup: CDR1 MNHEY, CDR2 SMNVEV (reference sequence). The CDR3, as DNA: TGTGCCAGCAGTGAACAGGGGGAAGAGGGCACAGATACGCAGTATTTT. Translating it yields CASSEQGEEGTDTQYF.

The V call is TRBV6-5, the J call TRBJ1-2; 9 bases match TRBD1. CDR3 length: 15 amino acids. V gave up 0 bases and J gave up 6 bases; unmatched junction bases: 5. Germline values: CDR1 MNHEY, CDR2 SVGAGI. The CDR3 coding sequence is TGTGCCAGCAGTTACTCTCCGACAGGGGGTAATGGCTACACCTTC. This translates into CASSYSPTGGNGYTF.

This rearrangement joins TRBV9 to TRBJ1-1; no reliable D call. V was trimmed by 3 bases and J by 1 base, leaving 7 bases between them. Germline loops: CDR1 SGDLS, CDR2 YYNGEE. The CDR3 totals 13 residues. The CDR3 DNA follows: TGTGCCAGCAGCGGTGGGAGGAACACTGAAGCTTTCTTT. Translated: CASSGGRNTEAFF.

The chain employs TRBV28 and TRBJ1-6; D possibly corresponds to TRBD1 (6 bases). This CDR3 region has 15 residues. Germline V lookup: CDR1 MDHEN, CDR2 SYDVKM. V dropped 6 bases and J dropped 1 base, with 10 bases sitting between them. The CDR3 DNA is TGTGCCAGCAGACCACAGGGATCCTATAATTCACCCCTCCACTTT. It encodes CASRPQGSYNSPLHF.

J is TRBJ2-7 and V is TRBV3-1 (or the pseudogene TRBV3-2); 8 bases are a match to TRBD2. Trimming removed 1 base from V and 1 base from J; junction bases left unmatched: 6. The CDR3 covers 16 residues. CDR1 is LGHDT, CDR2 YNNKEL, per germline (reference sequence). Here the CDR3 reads CASSQVQERESYEQYF. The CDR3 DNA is TGTGCCAGCAGCCAAGTCCAGGAGCGGGAGTCCTACGAGCAGTACTTC.

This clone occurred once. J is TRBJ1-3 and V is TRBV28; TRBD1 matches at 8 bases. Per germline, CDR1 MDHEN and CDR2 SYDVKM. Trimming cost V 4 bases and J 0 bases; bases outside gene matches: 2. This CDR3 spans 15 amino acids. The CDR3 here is CASSSDRASGNTIYF. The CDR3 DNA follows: TGTGCCAGCAGTTCGGACAGGGCCTCTGGAAACACCATATATTTT.

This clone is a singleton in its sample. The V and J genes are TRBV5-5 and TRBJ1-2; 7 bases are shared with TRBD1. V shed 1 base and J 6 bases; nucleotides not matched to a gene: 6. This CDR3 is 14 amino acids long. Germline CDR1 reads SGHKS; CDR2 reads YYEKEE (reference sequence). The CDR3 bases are TGTGCCAGCAGCTTGACAGGGGCCTTAGATGGCTACACCTTC. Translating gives CASSLTGALDGYTF.